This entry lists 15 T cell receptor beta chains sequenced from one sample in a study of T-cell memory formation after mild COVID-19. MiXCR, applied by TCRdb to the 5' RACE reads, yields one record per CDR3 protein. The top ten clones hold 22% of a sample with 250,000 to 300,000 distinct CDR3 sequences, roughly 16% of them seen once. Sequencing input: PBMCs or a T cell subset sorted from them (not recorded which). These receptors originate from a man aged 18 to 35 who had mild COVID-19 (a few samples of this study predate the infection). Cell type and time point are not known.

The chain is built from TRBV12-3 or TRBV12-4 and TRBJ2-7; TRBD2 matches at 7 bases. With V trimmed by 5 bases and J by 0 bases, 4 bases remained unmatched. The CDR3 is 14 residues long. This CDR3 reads CASSKSGVSYEQYF. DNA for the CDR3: TGTGCCAGCAGTAAAAGCGGGGTCTCCTACGAGCAGTACTTC.

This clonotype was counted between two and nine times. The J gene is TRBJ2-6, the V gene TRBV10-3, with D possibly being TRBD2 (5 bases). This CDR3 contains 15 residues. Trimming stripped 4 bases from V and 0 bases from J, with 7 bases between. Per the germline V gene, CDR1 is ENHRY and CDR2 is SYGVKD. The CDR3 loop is CAISAGLSGANVLTF. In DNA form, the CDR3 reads TGTGCCATCAGTGCAGGACTCTCTGGGGCCAACGTCCTGACTTTC.

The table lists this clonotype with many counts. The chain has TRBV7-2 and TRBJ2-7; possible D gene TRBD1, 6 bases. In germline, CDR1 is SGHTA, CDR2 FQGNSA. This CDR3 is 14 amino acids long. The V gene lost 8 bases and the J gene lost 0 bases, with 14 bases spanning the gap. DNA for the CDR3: TGTGCCAGCGGACAAGACAGGAGCTCCTACGAGCAGTACTTC. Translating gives CASGQDRSSYEQYF.

The CDR3 region has the DNA TGTGCCAGCAGCTTAGAGGCTAGCGGGGGAAGGCAGTACGTC. Translating gives CASSLEASGGRQYV. The chain recombines TRBV7-9 with TRBJ2-7; the match to TRBD2 covers 10 bases. The CDR3 has 14 residues. The J segment lost 9 bases and the V segment lost 1 base, leaving 6 bases of the junction unmatched. Germline CDR1 is SEHNR and CDR2 is FQNEAQ (reference sequence).

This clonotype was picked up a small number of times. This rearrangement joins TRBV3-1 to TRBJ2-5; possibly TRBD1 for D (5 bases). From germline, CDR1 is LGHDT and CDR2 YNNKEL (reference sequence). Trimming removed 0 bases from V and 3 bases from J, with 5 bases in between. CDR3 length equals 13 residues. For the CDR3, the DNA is TGTGCCAGCAGCCAAGAGGACAAAGAGACCCAGTACTTC. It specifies CASSQEDKETQYF.

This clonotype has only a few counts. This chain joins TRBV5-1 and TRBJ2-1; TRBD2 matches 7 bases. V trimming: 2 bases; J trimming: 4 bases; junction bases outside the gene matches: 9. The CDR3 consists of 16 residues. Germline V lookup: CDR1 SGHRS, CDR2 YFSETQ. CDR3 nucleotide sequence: TGCGCCAGCAGCTTTACTAGCGCCGGGGAATACAATGAGCAGTTCTTC. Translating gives CASSFTSAGEYNEQFF.

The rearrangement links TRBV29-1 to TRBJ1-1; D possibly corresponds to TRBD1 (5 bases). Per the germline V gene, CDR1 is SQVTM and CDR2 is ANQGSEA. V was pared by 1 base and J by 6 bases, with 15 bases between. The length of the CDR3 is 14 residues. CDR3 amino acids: CSVEGISGGAEAFF. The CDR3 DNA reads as TGCAGCGTTGAAGGCATTTCGGGGGGAGCTGAAGCTTTCTTT. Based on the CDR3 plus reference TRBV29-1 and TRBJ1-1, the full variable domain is SAVISQKPSRDICQRGTSLTIQCQVDSQVTMMFWYRQQPGQSLTLIATANQGSEATYESGFVIDKFPISRPNLTFSTLTVSNMSPEDSSIYLCSVEGISGGAEAFFGQGTRLTVV.

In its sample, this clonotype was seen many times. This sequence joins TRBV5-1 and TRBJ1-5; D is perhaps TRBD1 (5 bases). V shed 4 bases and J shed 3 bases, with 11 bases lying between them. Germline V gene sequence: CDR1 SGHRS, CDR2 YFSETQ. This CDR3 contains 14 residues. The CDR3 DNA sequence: TGCGCCAGCAGCCCTGGACAAAACAATCAGCCCCAGCATTTT. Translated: CASSPGQNNQPQHF.

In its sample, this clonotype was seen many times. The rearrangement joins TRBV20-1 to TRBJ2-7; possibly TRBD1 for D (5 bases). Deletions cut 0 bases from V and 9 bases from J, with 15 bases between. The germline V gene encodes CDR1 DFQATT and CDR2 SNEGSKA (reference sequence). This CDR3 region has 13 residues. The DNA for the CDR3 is TGCAGTGCTAGAGATCCGGCAGGGCTGGGGCAGTACTTC. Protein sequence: CSARDPAGLGQYF.

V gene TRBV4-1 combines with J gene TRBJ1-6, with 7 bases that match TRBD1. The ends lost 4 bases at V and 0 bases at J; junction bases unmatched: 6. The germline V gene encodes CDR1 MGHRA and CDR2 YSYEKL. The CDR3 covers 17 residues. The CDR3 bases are TGCGCCAGCAGCCGTGGACAGGCGAGCTCCTATAATTCACCCCTCCACTTT. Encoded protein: CASSRGQASSYNSPLHF.

CDR3 nucleotides: TGTGCCAGCAGTGCGTCACTGATATTCAACACTGAAGCTTTCTTT. Protein sequence: CASSASLIFNTEAFF. The chain carries TRBV25-1 and TRBJ1-1; D remains unclear. Germline lookup yields CDR1 MGHDK and CDR2 SYGVNS. The CDR3 has 15 residues. V lost 4 bases and J 2 bases, leaving 14 bases between the germline ends.

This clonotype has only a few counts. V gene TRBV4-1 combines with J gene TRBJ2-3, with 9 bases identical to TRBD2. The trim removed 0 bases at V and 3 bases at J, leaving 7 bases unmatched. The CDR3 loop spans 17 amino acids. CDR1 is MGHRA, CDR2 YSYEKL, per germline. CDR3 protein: CASSQDWTSAGTDTQYF. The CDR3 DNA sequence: TGCGCCAGCAGCCAAGATTGGACTAGCGCCGGGACAGATACGCAGTATTTT.

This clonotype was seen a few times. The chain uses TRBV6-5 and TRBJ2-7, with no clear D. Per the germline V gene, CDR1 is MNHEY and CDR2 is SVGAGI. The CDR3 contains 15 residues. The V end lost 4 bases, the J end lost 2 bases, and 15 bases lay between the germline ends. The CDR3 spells CASSSESSYTYEQYF. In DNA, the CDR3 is TGTGCCAGCAGTTCCGAAAGCAGTTACACCTACGAGCAGTACTTC.

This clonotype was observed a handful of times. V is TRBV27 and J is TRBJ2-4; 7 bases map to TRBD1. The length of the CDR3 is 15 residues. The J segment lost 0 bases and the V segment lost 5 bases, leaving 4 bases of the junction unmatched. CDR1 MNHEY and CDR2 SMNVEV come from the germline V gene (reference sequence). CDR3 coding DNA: TGTGCCAGCAGTCCGACAGGGAGAGCCAAAAACATTCAGTACTTC. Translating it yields CASSPTGRAKNIQYF.

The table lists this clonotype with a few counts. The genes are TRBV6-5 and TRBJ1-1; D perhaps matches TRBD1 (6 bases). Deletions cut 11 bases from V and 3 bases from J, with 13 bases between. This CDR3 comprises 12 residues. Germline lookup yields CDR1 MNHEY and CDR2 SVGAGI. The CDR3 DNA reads TGTGCCGGCACAGGGTATTACACTGAAGCTTTCTTT. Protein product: CAGTGYYTEAFF.